Each of the 32 T cell receptor beta chains below was sequenced from the same sample in a study of blood T cell repertoires in COVID-19. Sequenced by immunoSEQ multiplex PCR; TCRdb stores in-frame clones only, minus some. The table has fewer than 400,000 clones, 85% seen once. Sample: PBMCs or T cells enriched from blood (not recorded which). These receptors originate from a woman between 25 and 40 years old who had been exposed to COVID-19.

This rearrangement joins TRBV7-3 to TRBJ2-7; a weak D match, TRBD1 (5 bases). The V end was cut by 2 bases, the J end by 5 bases, with 13 bases between. CDR1 is SGHTA and CDR2 is FQGTGA in the germline V gene. This CDR3 has 14 amino acids. CDR3 sequence (DNA): TGTGCCAGCAGCTTAGGAGCGATGGGGCACGAGCAGTACTTC. Protein product: CASSLGAMGHEQYF.

This clone showed up just a few times. The chain combines TRBV5-1 with TRBJ2-1, with 13 bases aligning to TRBD2. The length of the CDR3 is 16 residues. Germline CDR1 SGHRS, CDR2 YFSETQ. J gave up 7 bases and V 4 bases, and 8 bases lay outside the gene matches. The DNA of the CDR3 is TGCGCCAGCAGCACCGGACTAGCGGGAGACCGAAATGAGCAGTTCTTC. It encodes CASSTGLAGDRNEQFF.

The rearrangement links TRBV27 to TRBJ2-7; possibly TRBD2 for D (5 bases). The germline gives CDR1 MNHEY, CDR2 SMNVEV (reference sequence). V was cut by 6 bases and J by 3 bases, with 12 bases left in between. The length of the CDR3 is 13 residues. The CDR3: CASSHGAGYEQYF. The DNA of the CDR3 is TGTGCCAGCAGCCATGGCGCGGGCTACGAGCAGTACTTC.

The rearrangement links TRBV30 to TRBJ2-1; tentatively, D is TRBD2 (7 bases). There are 12 residues in the CDR3. Per germline, CDR1 GTSNPN and CDR2 SVGIG (reference sequence). V was clipped by 2 bases and J by 8 bases, with 10 bases between them. The CDR3 here is CAWSRGGDEQFF. The CDR3 coding sequence is TGTGCCTGGAGTAGGGGGGGGGATGAGCAGTTCTTC.

This clone was counted only a few times. V usage is TRBV30 and J usage is TRBJ1-2, with 9 bases fitting TRBD1. CDR1 is GTSNPN, CDR2 SVGIG, per germline (reference sequence). The trim removed 2 bases at V and 5 bases at J, leaving 6 bases unmatched. The CDR3 totals 14 residues. The CDR3 DNA is TGTGCCTGGAGTATAGGACAGGGGAATTATGGCTACACCTTC. This translates into CAWSIGQGNYGYTF.

V gene TRBV2 combines with J gene TRBJ1-1; 7 nucleotides agree with TRBD1. CDR3 length equals 12 residues. In germline, CDR1 is SNHLY, CDR2 FYNNEI. The trim removed 6 bases at V and 7 bases at J, leaving 5 bases unmatched. The CDR3 here is CASSRGTVEAFF. CDR3 DNA: TGTGCCAGCAGCCGAGGGACAGTTGAAGCTTTCTTT. Full variable domain (remainder filled in from reference TRBV2 and TRBJ1-1): EPEVTQTPSHQVTQMGQEVILRCVPISNHLYFYWYRQILGQKVEFLVSFYNNEISEKSEIFDDQFSVERPDGSNFTLKIRSTKLEDSAMYFCASSRGTVEAFFGQGTRLTVV.

The chain uses TRBV7-2 and TRBJ2-1, with D perhaps TRBD2 (5 bases). Germline V gene data show CDR1 as SGHTA and CDR2 as FQGNSA. V lost 2 bases, J lost 7 bases, and 15 bases lay in between. This CDR3 region has 15 residues. The CDR3 nucleotides read TGTGCCAGCAGCTTATCCCGGGATGAAGGGAATGAGCAGTTCTTC. It is translated as CASSLSRDEGNEQFF.

CDR3 nucleotides: TGTGCCAGCAGTTACCGGGGGGAAGCAGTCTATGGCTACACCTTC. Its protein is CASSYRGEAVYGYTF. The rearrangement joins TRBV6-5 to TRBJ1-2; D may be TRBD1 (5 bases). The V gene's germline CDR1 is MNHEY and CDR2 SVGAGI. Trimming took off 2 bases at V and 4 bases at J, with 14 bases between the two ends. This CDR3 is 15 amino acids long.

This clone was observed a few times. The DNA for the CDR3 is TGTGCCAGCAGCGTAGGACAGGGAAGAGGCTATGGCTACACCTTC. Its protein product is CASSVGQGRGYGYTF. The J gene is TRBJ1-2, the V gene TRBV9, with 7 bases identical to TRBD1. J lost 4 bases, V lost 0 bases, and 6 bases had no gene match. CDR1 is SGDLS, CDR2 YYNGEE, per germline. This CDR3 has 15 amino acids.

This clone was counted only a few times. The chain carries TRBV7-4 and TRBJ1-1; 7 bases match TRBD1. After removal of 5 bases from V and 1 base from J, the junction contained 10 bases not matched to a gene. The germline CDR1 and CDR2 sequences are SGHVT and SQSDAQ. The CDR3 contains 16 residues. The CDR3 here is CASSPGTEIQNTEAFF. In DNA form, the CDR3 reads TGTGCCAGCAGCCCTGGGACAGAGATACAGAACACTGAAGCTTTCTTT. Using reference TRBV7-4 and TRBJ1-1 for the parts outside the CDR3, the full variable domain is GAGVSQSPRYKVAKRGRDVALRCDSISGHVTLYWYRQTLGQGSEVLTYSQSDAQRDKSGRPSGRFSAERPERSVSTLKIQRTEQGDSAVYLCASSPGTEIQNTEAFFGQGTRLTVV.

The chain has TRBV7-3 and TRBJ1-5; 9 bases fit TRBD1. The CDR3 length is 15 residues. Trimming removed 5 bases from V and 4 bases from J; junction bases left unmatched: 6. CDR1 is SGHTA and CDR2 is FQGTGA in the germline V gene. The CDR3, as DNA: TGTGCCAGCAGCCCGGGACAGGGAGGTAATCAGCCCCAGCATTTT. Its translation is CASSPGQGGNQPQHF.

This chain links TRBV7-9 with TRBJ2-5; 9 bases line up with TRBD1. V trimming: 4 bases; J trimming: 3 bases; junction bases outside the gene matches: 3. CDR3 length equals 14 residues. Germline V gene sequence: CDR1 SEHNR, CDR2 FQNEAQ (reference sequence). The CDR3, as DNA: TGTGCCAGCAGCTCGACAGGGGGGGAAGAGACCCAGTACTTC. Translating gives CASSSTGGEETQYF.

This sequence joins TRBV28 and TRBJ2-7; 7 positions agree with TRBD2. The CDR3 is made up of 12 amino acids. Germline V gene sequence: CDR1 MDHEN, CDR2 SYDVKM. V lost 5 bases, J lost 5 bases, and 3 bases stayed unmatched. CDR3 sequence: CASSTRGDEQYF. CDR3 bases: TGTGCCAGCAGTACTCGGGGGGACGAGCAGTACTTC.

This clone was counted a few times. The chain carries TRBV3-1 (or the pseudogene TRBV3-2) and TRBJ2-3; 12 bases are shared with TRBD2. Trimming took 4 bases from V and 1 from J; bases not matched to a gene: 9. The CDR3 is 18 amino acids. Germline V gene data show CDR1 as LGHDT and CDR2 as YNNKEL (reference sequence). Here the CDR3 DNA reads TGTGCCAGCAGCCCGACTAGCGGGGGACCCCTGGGCACAGATACGCAGTATTTT. Encoded protein: CASSPTSGGPLGTDTQYF.

This clone was detected only a few times. The junction departs from the called germline gene at one end, perhaps through a read error. This chain links TRBV29-1 with TRBJ2-7, with 7 bases aligning to TRBD1. CDR1 and CDR2 from the germline V gene are SQVTM and ANQGSEA. The CDR3 is 14 amino acids. CDR3 DNA sequence: TGCAGCGTCGAAGGGACAGCCTTCTCCTACGAGCAGTACTTC. This translates into CSVEGTAFSYEQYF.

The genes are TRBV28 and TRBJ1-2; D gene ambiguous. Germline V gene sequence: CDR1 MDHEN, CDR2 SYDVKM. The CDR3 is 12 residues long. Trimming shortened V by 2 bases and J by 6 bases, and 7 bases separated the two germline ends. The CDR3 spells CASSLSGHGYTF. The CDR3 nucleotides are TGTGCCAGCAGTTTAAGTGGGCATGGCTACACCTTC.

The CDR3 reads CASSPSGGIYGYTF. CDR3 coding DNA: TGTGCCAGCAGCCCCTCGGGGGGAATTTATGGCTACACCTTC. This chain links TRBV9 with TRBJ1-2, with D possibly matching TRBD1 (5 bases). This CDR3 spans 14 amino acids. Per germline, CDR1 SGDLS and CDR2 YYNGEE. Trimming pared 4 bases from V and 5 bases from J, leaving 15 bases between.

Note on this clone: Other DNA sequences in the same sample also yield this CDR3. This chain connects TRBV11-2 to TRBJ1-5; 9 nucleotides line up with TRBD1. The germline V gene has CDR1 SGHAT and CDR2 FQNNGV. The J segment lost 2 bases and the V segment lost 5 bases, leaving 1 base of the junction unmatched. The CDR3 is 14 amino acids. As DNA, the CDR3 is TGTGCCAGCAGCCGGGACAGGGGCAATCAGCCCCAGCATTTT. Protein product: CASSRDRGNQPQHF.

The chain is built from TRBV2 and TRBJ1-6, with 7 bases matching TRBD1. CDR1 is SNHLY, CDR2 FYNNEI, per germline. The CDR3 runs 14 residues. V shed 6 bases and J 9 bases; nucleotides not matched to a gene: 8. In nucleotides, the CDR3 is TGTGCCAGCAGAGCTAGGGACAGTCGTTCACCCCTCCACTTT. Translating it yields CASRARDSRSPLHF.

This sequence joins TRBV5-6 and TRBJ2-4; perhaps TRBD2 as D (6 bases). Germline V gene data show CDR1 as SGHDT and CDR2 as YYEEEE. The length of the CDR3 is 11 residues. Between the trimmed V and J ends, which lost 4 bases and 8 bases, there was a span of 7 bases. CDR3 region: CASSAGYIQYF. The CDR3 DNA sequence: TGTGCCAGCAGCGCGGGATACATTCAGTACTTC.

The chain has TRBV4-2 and TRBJ2-2; weak D call: TRBD2 (6 bases). This CDR3 is 15 amino acids long. The ends were cut back, 1 base at V and 1 base at J, with 7 bases in the middle. The germline V gene has CDR1 LGHNA and CDR2 YNFKEQ. The CDR3 protein is CASSQVEGNTGELFF. Written as DNA, the CDR3 is TGTGCCAGCAGCCAAGTGGAGGGGAACACCGGGGAGCTGTTTTTT.

V usage is TRBV6-1 and J usage is TRBJ1-2; TRBD1 aligns across 9 bases. This CDR3 contains 14 residues. With 2 bases clipped from V and 8 bases from J, the junction kept 6 bases outside the gene matches. Germline V gene lookup returns CDR1 MNHNS and CDR2 SASEGT. As DNA, the CDR3 is TGTGCCAGCAGTGAACCGGGACAGGGTTGGGGCTACACCTTC. Encoded protein: CASSEPGQGWGYTF.

The V gene is TRBV20-1, the J gene TRBJ1-2; possible D gene TRBD1, 6 bases. CDR3 length equals 14 residues. Per the germline V gene, CDR1 is DFQATT and CDR2 is SNEGSKA (reference sequence). Trimming left V 3 bases short and J 3 bases short, with 14 bases between. Here the CDR3 reads CSASGTRGHYGYTF. CDR3 DNA sequence: TGCAGTGCTAGTGGGACCAGGGGTCACTATGGCTACACCTTC.

The chain is built from TRBV7-2 and TRBJ2-7, with a possible D match to TRBD2 (6 bases). The germline CDR1 and CDR2 sequences are SGHTA and FQGNSA. Trimming stripped 3 bases from V and 0 bases from J, with 15 bases between. The CDR3 loop spans 16 amino acids. CDR3 sequence reads: CASSFVGGSNSYEQYF. The CDR3 region has the DNA TGTGCCAGCAGCTTCGTCGGGGGTTCAAACTCCTACGAGCAGTACTTC.

With respect to this clone: This CDR3 is also generated by other DNA sequences in the sample. The rearrangement joins TRBV27 to TRBJ1-5; 8 nucleotides match TRBD1. J was trimmed by 6 bases and V by 6 bases; bases with no gene match: 7. Germline loops: CDR1 MNHEY, CDR2 SMNVEV (reference sequence). This CDR3 is 14 amino acids long. CDR3 nucleotides: TGTGCCAGCAGCCCCGGGACAGGAGGTCAGCCCCAGCATTTT. As protein: CASSPGTGGQPQHF.

The V and J genes are TRBV5-1 and TRBJ2-4; 8 nucleotides agree with TRBD2. The CDR3 loop spans 13 amino acids. The germline V gene encodes CDR1 SGHRS and CDR2 YFSETQ. Trimming removed 4 bases from V and 7 bases from J; junction bases left unmatched: 4. DNA of the CDR3: TGCGCCAGCAGCCGGGGGGGCTCTAACATTCAGTACTTC. Encoded protein: CASSRGGSNIQYF.

The J gene is TRBJ2-5, the V gene TRBV27, with 9 positions matching TRBD2. V was clipped by 6 bases and J by 0 bases; unmatched bases: 5. The CDR3 loop spans 15 amino acids. CDR1 is MNHEY and CDR2 is SMNVEV in the germline V gene (reference sequence). The CDR3 protein is CASRLAGKNQETQYF. The CDR3 nucleotides are TGTGCCAGCAGGCTAGCGGGGAAGAACCAAGAGACCCAGTACTTC.

This clone was seen only a few times. The rearrangement links TRBV11-3 to TRBJ1-1, with D maybe TRBD1 (6 bases). The CDR3 consists of 15 residues. Germline assignment: CDR1 SGHNT and CDR2 YENEEA. Trimming took 4 bases from V and 0 from J, leaving 12 bases between them. Here the CDR3 DNA reads TGTGCCAGCAGCTCCCCCCGGACAGTGAACACTGAAGCTTTCTTT. This translates into CASSSPRTVNTEAFF.

This chain connects TRBV9 to TRBJ2-3; 14 bases fit TRBD2. The CDR3 loop spans 15 amino acids. V was pared by 4 bases and J by 5 bases, with 3 bases of the junction left unmatched. Germline CDR1 reads SGDLS; CDR2 reads YYNGEE. The CDR3 loop is CASSPGLAGVDTQYF. CDR3 in DNA: TGTGCCAGCAGCCCGGGACTAGCGGGAGTAGATACGCAGTATTTT.

This rearrangement joins TRBV18 to TRBJ2-1, with D unresolved. The CDR3 sequence is 11 residues long. Looked up from germline, CDR1 is KGHSH and CDR2 is LQKENI. V was pared by 6 bases and J by 6 bases, with 6 bases between. CDR3 bases: TGTGCCAGCTCCCTGGCCAATGAGCAGTTCTTC. Protein: CASSLANEQFF. Using reference TRBV18 and TRBJ2-1 for the parts outside the CDR3, the full variable domain is NAGVMQNPRHLVRRRGQEARLRCSPMKGHSHVYWYRQLPEEGLKFMVYLQKENIIDESGMPKERFSAEFPKEGPSILRIQQVVRGDSAAYFCASSLANEQFFGPGTRLTVL.

The rearrangement joins TRBV30 to TRBJ1-5; TRBD1 aligns across 8 bases. Per the germline V gene, CDR1 is GTSNPN and CDR2 is SVGIG (reference sequence). This CDR3 comprises 13 residues. Trimming cost V 3 bases and J 6 bases; bases outside gene matches: 4. The CDR3 reads CAWSDQGAQPQHF. As DNA, the CDR3 is TGTGCCTGGAGCGACCAGGGGGCTCAGCCCCAGCATTTT.

This clone was seen many times. CDR3 in amino acids: CASSQRQGHNSPLHF. CDR3 nucleotides: TGCGCCAGCAGCCAACGACAGGGACATAATTCACCCCTCCACTTT. V is TRBV4-3 and J is TRBJ1-6; TRBD1 agrees at 7 bases. The CDR3 has 15 residues. CDR1 LGHNA and CDR2 YSLEER come from the germline V gene. The ends lost 2 bases at V and 5 bases at J; junction bases unmatched: 3.